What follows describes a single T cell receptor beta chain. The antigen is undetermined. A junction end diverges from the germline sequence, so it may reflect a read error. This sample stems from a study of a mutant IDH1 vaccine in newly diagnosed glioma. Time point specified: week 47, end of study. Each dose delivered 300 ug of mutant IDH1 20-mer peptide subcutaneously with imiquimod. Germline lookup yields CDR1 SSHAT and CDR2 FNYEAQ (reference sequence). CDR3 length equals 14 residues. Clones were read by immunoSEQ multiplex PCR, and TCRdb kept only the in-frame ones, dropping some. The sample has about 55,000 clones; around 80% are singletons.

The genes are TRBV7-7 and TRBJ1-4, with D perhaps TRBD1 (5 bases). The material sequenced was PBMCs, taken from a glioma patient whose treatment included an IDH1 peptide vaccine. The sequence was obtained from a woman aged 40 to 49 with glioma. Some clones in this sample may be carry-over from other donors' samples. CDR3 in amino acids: CASSSGEGNEKLFF. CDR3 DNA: TGTGCTAGCAGCTCGGGGGAAGGGAATGAAAAACTGTTTTTT. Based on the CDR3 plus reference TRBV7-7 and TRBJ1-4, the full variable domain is GAGVSQSPRYKVTKRGQDVTLRCDPISSHATLYWYQQALGQGPEFLTYFNYEAQPDKSGLPSDRFSAERPEGSISTLTIQRTEQRDSAMYRCASSSGEGNEKLFFGSGTQLSVL.